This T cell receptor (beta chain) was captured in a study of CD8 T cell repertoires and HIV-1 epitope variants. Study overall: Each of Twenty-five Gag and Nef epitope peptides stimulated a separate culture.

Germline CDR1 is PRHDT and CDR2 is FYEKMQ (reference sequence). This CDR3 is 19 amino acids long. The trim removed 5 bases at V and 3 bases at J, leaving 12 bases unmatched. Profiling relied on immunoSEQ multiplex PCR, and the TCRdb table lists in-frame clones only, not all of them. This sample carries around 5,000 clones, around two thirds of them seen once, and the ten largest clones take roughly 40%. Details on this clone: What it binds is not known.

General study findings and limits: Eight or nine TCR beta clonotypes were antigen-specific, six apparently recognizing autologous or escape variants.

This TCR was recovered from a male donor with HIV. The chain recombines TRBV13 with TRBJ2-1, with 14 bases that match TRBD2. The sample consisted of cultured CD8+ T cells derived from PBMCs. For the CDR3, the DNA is TGTGCCAGCAGCCCGCCCGGGACTAGCGGGGGAGAAGACTACAATGAGCAGTTCTTC. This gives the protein CASSPPGTSGGEDYNEQFF.